The clone carrying this TCR beta chain occurred a few times. Its antigen is not known. Germline CDR1 KGHSH, CDR2 LQKENI. The V gene lost 2 bases and the J gene lost 1 base, with 9 bases spanning the gap. The CDR3 has 15 amino acids. The time point was: neoterminal ileum biopsy at postoperative endoscopy, about 6 months after surgery. Adults with ileal or ileocolonic Crohn's disease and an indication for resection were eligible. The data stem from a study of T cell repertoires in ileal Crohn's disease. Study-level information: Median disease duration was approximately eight years; 30% to 35% smoked at surgery. Every patient was operated on for stricturing (roughly 61%) or penetrating (approximately 40%) complications. Study-wide findings and caveats: Mucosal expansions were suggested to be mainly CD8 T cells.

Repertoires were generated with immunoSEQ multiplex PCR, while TCRdb's copy carries only in-frame clones and drops some. The sample has approximately 18,000 clones, approximately 77% seen once. The TCR sequence derives from an adult with Crohn's disease. The V gene is TRBV18, the J gene TRBJ1-3; TRBD1 is a possible D gene (5 bases). Sequencing was done on a sample of ileal tissue. CDR3 in amino acids: CASSPGAGSGNTIYF. Here the CDR3 DNA reads TGTGCCAGCTCACCAGGGGCAGGATCTGGAAACACCATATATTTT.